These 30 T cell receptor beta chains originate from one sample sequenced in a study of cytomegalovirus exposure and HLA in healthy donors. The study ran its PCR with 60 Vbeta and 13 Jbeta primers. This table comes from immunoSEQ multiplex PCR, and its TCRdb copy is limited to in-frame clones, with some not included. The sample consists of 90,000 to 110,000 clones, about 86% of them appearing once. Sequencing used PBMCs. These receptors came from a young woman in good health and CMV-seronegative.

This clone came up a few times. The rearrangement links TRBV2 to TRBJ2-5, with no clear D. Trimming cost V 4 bases and J 10 bases, with 16 bases left between them. In germline, CDR1 is SNHLY, CDR2 FYNNEI. CDR3 length equals 13 residues. CDR3 in amino acids: CASSVTDLAFQYF. CDR3 nucleotide sequence: TGTGCCAGCAGTGTTACAGATCTGGCGTTCCAGTACTTC.

This sequence joins TRBV27 and TRBJ1-1, with D possibly matching TRBD1 (6 bases). The CDR3 has 13 residues. Trimming took 2 bases from V and 6 from J, leaving 10 bases between them. The germline V gene has CDR1 MNHEY and CDR2 SMNVEV (reference sequence). The CDR3: CASSLRGRAEAFF. CDR3 nucleotides: TGTGCCAGCAGTTTAAGGGGGAGGGCTGAAGCTTTCTTT.

The V gene is TRBV4-1, the J gene TRBJ1-6; no reliable D call. Germline-derived CDR1 and CDR2 are MGHRA and YSYEKL. This CDR3 has 14 amino acids. V was cut by 6 bases and J by 7 bases, with 13 bases left in between. CDR3 DNA: TGCGCCAGCAGTCCCTTTTCGGGGAATTCACCCCTCCACTTT. It yields the protein CASSPFSGNSPLHF.

The V call is TRBV30, the J call TRBJ1-1, with D maybe TRBD1 (6 bases). Germline V CDR1 and CDR2: GTSNPN, SVGIG (reference sequence). V lost 0 bases and J 2 bases, leaving 10 bases between the germline ends. This CDR3 is built from 14 residues. CDR3 protein: CAWSVQGGNTEAFF. CDR3 nucleotides: TGTGCCTGGAGTGTACAGGGTGGTAACACTGAAGCTTTCTTT.

This sequence joins TRBV2 and TRBJ2-5; D ambiguous. V shed 8 bases and J shed 0 bases, with 7 bases lying between them. This CDR3 is 12 amino acids long. From germline, CDR1 is SNHLY and CDR2 FYNNEI. Here the CDR3 DNA reads TGTGCCAGCCACGACAACCAAGAGACCCAGTACTTC. Protein sequence: CASHDNQETQYF. Full variable domain (remainder filled in from reference TRBV2 and TRBJ2-5): EPEVTQTPSHQVTQMGQEVILRCVPISNHLYFYWYRQILGQKVEFLVSFYNNEISEKSEIFDDQFSVERPDGSNFTLKIRSTKLEDSAMYFCASHDNQETQYFGPGTRLLVL.

For this clone: The same CDR3 also results from other DNA sequences found in this sample. The V call is TRBV7-6, the J call TRBJ2-3; D might be TRBD1 (5 bases). In germline, CDR1 is SGHVS, CDR2 FNYEAQ. With 0 bases removed from V and 0 bases from J, the gap between germline ends came to 7 bases. The CDR3 has 15 amino acids. CDR3 in amino acids: CASSLAGASTDTQYF. CDR3 bases: TGTGCCAGCAGCTTAGCAGGGGCTAGCACAGATACGCAGTATTTT. Full variable domain (outside the CDR3, taken from reference TRBV7-6 and TRBJ2-3): GAGVSQSPRYKVTKRGQDVALRCDPISGHVSLYWYRQALGQGPEFLTYFNYEAQQDKSGLPNDRFSAERPEGSISTLTIQRTEQRDSAMYRCASSLAGASTDTQYFGPGTRLTVL.

V and J are TRBV6-6 and TRBJ2-5, with D uncertain. CDR1 is MNHNY, CDR2 SVGAGI, per germline (reference sequence). There are 14 residues in the CDR3. Trimming shortened V by 0 bases and J by 1 base, and 6 bases separated the two germline ends. CDR3 in amino acids: CASSYSQAQETQYF. In DNA, the CDR3 is TGTGCCAGCAGTTACTCGCAGGCCCAAGAGACCCAGTACTTC.

The rearrangement joins TRBV6-1 to TRBJ2-3; 8 nucleotides line up with TRBD2. The CDR3 length is 14 residues. Germline lookup yields CDR1 MNHNS and CDR2 SASEGT. J gave up 3 bases and V 6 bases, and 5 bases lay outside the gene matches. The CDR3 DNA sequence: TGTGCCAGCAGAATAGCGGGATGGACAGATACGCAGTATTTT. Translating gives CASRIAGWTDTQYF.

This chain joins TRBV15 and TRBJ2-5; no clear D gene. The ends were cut back, 1 base at V and 0 bases at J, with 6 bases in the middle. CDR1 is LNHNV, CDR2 YYDKDF, per germline (reference sequence). This CDR3 is built from 14 residues. CDR3 amino acids: CATSRGSNQETQYF. CDR3 nucleotide sequence: TGTGCCACCAGCAGAGGATCTAACCAAGAGACCCAGTACTTC.

The chain has TRBV19 and TRBJ2-5; 7 bases map to TRBD1. V was pared by 6 bases and J by 2 bases, with 3 bases of the junction left unmatched. There are 13 residues in the CDR3. Germline V gene data show CDR1 as LNHDA and CDR2 as SQIVND (reference sequence). The CDR3 reads CASSQDRQETQYF. In DNA form, the CDR3 reads TGTGCCAGTAGCCAGGACAGGCAAGAGACCCAGTACTTC.

The chain recombines TRBV19 with TRBJ2-1, with 8 bases lining up with TRBD2. CDR1 and CDR2 from the germline V gene are LNHDA and SQIVND (reference sequence). CDR3 length: 13 amino acids. The V segment lost 4 bases and the J segment 7 bases; nucleotides outside the gene matches: 3. CDR3 amino acids: CASSSGRWNEQFF. The CDR3 nucleotides read TGTGCCAGTAGTAGCGGGAGGTGGAATGAGCAGTTCTTC.

This chain joins TRBV15 and TRBJ2-5; possible D gene TRBD2, 6 bases. CDR1 is LNHNV, CDR2 YYDKDF, per germline (reference sequence). Trimming shortened V by 0 bases and J by 4 bases, and 12 bases separated the two germline ends. CDR3 size: 15 residues. CDR3 region: CATSRDRVGGETQYF. The CDR3 region has the DNA TGTGCCACCAGCAGAGATCGGGTGGGAGGAGAGACCCAGTACTTC.

This rearrangement joins TRBV5-5 to TRBJ2-5; 16 positions agree with TRBD2. Unmatched junction bases numbered 2, after V lost 4 bases and J lost 5 bases. Germline loops: CDR1 SGHKS, CDR2 YYEKEE (reference sequence). The CDR3 covers 15 residues. CDR3 residues: CASSTGLAGGETQYF. CDR3 nucleotide sequence: TGTGCCAGCAGCACGGGACTAGCGGGAGGGGAGACCCAGTACTTC.

The chain employs TRBV6-5 and TRBJ2-3; no definite D call. This CDR3 comprises 15 residues. The germline gives CDR1 MNHEY, CDR2 SVGAGI. V shed 2 bases and J shed 4 bases, with 13 bases lying between them. The DNA for the CDR3 is TGTGCCAGCAGTTACAGAGCTCCCTCCCCAGATACGCAGTATTTT. Translating it yields CASSYRAPSPDTQYF.

The rearrangement uses TRBV4-3 and TRBJ2-7; 10 positions match TRBD2. Per germline, CDR1 LGHNA and CDR2 YSLEER. J lost 6 bases, V lost 3 bases, and 11 bases had no gene match. This CDR3 contains 16 residues. CDR3 DNA sequence: TGCGCCAGCAGCCAGCAACTTAGCGGGAGGTGGGGCGAGCAGTACTTC. This codes for CASSQQLSGRWGEQYF.

The J gene is TRBJ2-7, the V gene TRBV27, with TRBD1 matching 7 bases. V gave up 2 bases and J gave up 6 bases; unmatched junction bases: 4. The CDR3 loop spans 13 amino acids. Germline values: CDR1 MNHEY, CDR2 SMNVEV (reference sequence). Here the CDR3 DNA reads TGTGCCAGCAGTTTAGCGACAGGGAGCGAGCAGTACTTC. This gives the protein CASSLATGSEQYF.

The chain carries TRBV5-1 and TRBJ2-7, with 8 bases aligning to TRBD1. Germline V gene lookup returns CDR1 SGHRS and CDR2 YFSETQ. The junction had 10 bases not matched to a gene; V was cut back by 4 bases and J by 1 base. The CDR3 totals 16 residues. The CDR3 sequence: CASSGGGTGDSYEQYF. The DNA for the CDR3 is TGCGCCAGCAGCGGGGGCGGGACAGGTGATTCCTACGAGCAGTACTTC.

The V call is TRBV29-1, the J call TRBJ1-1, with a weak D call TRBD1 (5 bases). V shed 5 bases and J shed 1 base, with 11 bases lying between them. The germline gives CDR1 SQVTM, CDR2 ANQGSEA. The CDR3 extends over 13 amino acids. CDR3 sequence (DNA): TGCAGCGTTCGAGAGACAGCGAACACTGAAGCTTTCTTT. It yields the protein CSVRETANTEAFF. Variable domain in full (rest from reference TRBV29-1 and TRBJ1-1): SAVISQKPSRDICQRGTSLTIQCQVDSQVTMMFWYRQQPGQSLTLIATANQGSEATYESGFVIDKFPISRPNLTFSTLTVSNMSPEDSSIYLCSVRETANTEAFFGQGTRLTVV.

V gene TRBV2 combines with J gene TRBJ1-2; TRBD1 is a possible D gene (5 bases). This CDR3 spans 15 amino acids. Per the germline V gene, CDR1 is SNHLY and CDR2 is FYNNEI. Trimming shortened V by 7 bases and J by 5 bases, and 20 bases separated the two germline ends. CDR3 coding DNA: TGTGCCAGCAACCTCGGCCAGGGAACCCTTTATGGCTACACCTTC. This gives the protein CASNLGQGTLYGYTF.

Only a few counts were recorded for this clone. This sequence joins TRBV28 and TRBJ1-3, with 7 bases fitting TRBD1. Germline V gene data show CDR1 as MDHEN and CDR2 as SYDVKM. Trimming at V came to 5 bases and at J to 0 bases, leaving 10 bases not matched to a gene. The CDR3 is 17 amino acids. In nucleotides, the CDR3 is TGTGCCAGCAGTGCCTACAGGGGCTTGAGCTCTGGAAACACCATATATTTT. Protein: CASSAYRGLSSGNTIYF.

This rearrangement joins TRBV5-4 to TRBJ2-3; 13 bases align to TRBD2. Germline CDR1 reads SGHNT; CDR2 reads YYREEE (reference sequence). The junction had 12 bases not matched to a gene; V was cut back by 6 bases and J by 2 bases. This CDR3 comprises 18 residues. CDR3 DNA: TGTGCCAGCAATAGACCGGGACTAGCGGGGAATCCCACAGATACGCAGTATTTT. This sequence encodes CASNRPGLAGNPTDTQYF.

The chain uses TRBV28 and TRBJ1-2, with D possibly matching TRBD1 (6 bases). V gave up 4 bases and J gave up 2 bases, with 8 bases separating them. The CDR3 has 13 residues. Germline assignment: CDR1 MDHEN and CDR2 SYDVKM. CDR3 DNA: TGTGCCAGCAGTTCCACAGGGAACTATGGCTACACCTTC. It is translated as CASSSTGNYGYTF.

The chain uses TRBV21-1 and TRBJ2-5; TRBD1, the table's D call, lacks a check against the DNA. TRBV21-1 is an annotated pseudogene. This CDR3 has 12 residues. The DNA for the CDR3 is TGTGCCAGCAGCTCAGGTCGAGAGACCCAGTACTTC. It translates to CASSSGRETQYF.

V usage is TRBV28 and J usage is TRBJ2-2; 9 bases map to TRBD2. There are 16 residues in the CDR3. CDR1 is MDHEN, CDR2 SYDVKM, per germline. Trimming removed 3 bases from V and 3 bases from J; junction bases left unmatched: 5. The DNA of the CDR3 is TGTGCCAGCAGTTTGCTAGCGGGACTAGACACCGGGGAGCTGTTTTTT. Its translation: CASSLLAGLDTGELFF.

V gene TRBV29-1 combines with J gene TRBJ1-2; TRBD1 matches at 11 bases. This CDR3 comprises 12 residues. V gave up 6 bases and J gave up 3 bases; unmatched junction bases: 0. Germline V gives CDR1 SQVTM, CDR2 ANQGSEA. The CDR3 loop reads CSVGQGDYGYTF. CDR3 DNA sequence: TGCAGCGTGGGACAGGGGGACTATGGCTACACCTTC.

V usage is TRBV5-4 and J usage is TRBJ2-7; 8 nucleotides line up with TRBD1. Germline-derived CDR1 and CDR2 are SGHNT and YYREEE (reference sequence). CDR3 length: 14 amino acids. V shed 4 bases, J shed 0 bases, and the junction held 3 bases outside the gene matches. CDR3 region: CASSRDRSSYEQYF. DNA of the CDR3: TGTGCCAGCAGCCGGGACAGGAGCTCCTACGAGCAGTACTTC. Full variable domain (remainder filled in from reference TRBV5-4 and TRBJ2-7): ETGVTQSPTHLIKTRGQQVTLRCSSQSGHNTVSWYQQALGQGPQFIFQYYREEENGRGNFPPRFSGLQFPNYSSELNVNALELDDSALYLCASSRDRSSYEQYFGPGTRLTVT.

The genes are TRBV5-1 and TRBJ2-2; no clear D. This CDR3 contains 14 residues. The germline V gene has CDR1 SGHRS and CDR2 YFSETQ. The V and J ends lost 9 bases and 2 bases respectively, with 14 bases between them. Here the CDR3 reads CATSLIENTGELFF. The CDR3, as DNA: TGCGCCACCTCACTGATAGAAAACACCGGGGAGCTGTTTTTT.

A note on this clone: At one boundary the junction diverges from the germline segment, which might be a read error. This chain uses TRBV7-2 with TRBJ2-3; TRBD2 matches 11 bases. This CDR3 contains 16 residues. Germline assignment: CDR1 SGHTA and CDR2 FQGNSA. The CDR3: CASSVAGGRVTDTQYF. Written as DNA, the CDR3 is TGTGCCAGCAGCGTAGCGGGAGGGCGGGTCACAGATACGCAGTATTTT.

This clone was counted only a few times. Here the CDR3 DNA reads TGTGCCAGCAGCTTGGGCGGGAGCCCCTCCTACAATGAGCAGTTCTTC. Amino acid sequence: CASSLGGSPSYNEQFF. This chain connects TRBV7-9 to TRBJ2-1; TRBD2 matches at 7 bases. Germline V lookup: CDR1 SEHNR, CDR2 FQNEAQ (reference sequence). The CDR3 is 16 residues long. V lost 3 bases and J lost 0; bases outside the gene matches: 5.

The rearrangement links TRBV5-1 to TRBJ2-3; the match to TRBD2 covers 11 bases. J was trimmed by 3 bases and V by 4 bases; bases with no gene match: 10. This CDR3 has 17 residues. The V gene's germline CDR1 is SGHRS and CDR2 YFSETQ. CDR3 bases: TGCGCCAGCAGCATGAGAACCGGGACTAGCGGAACAGATACGCAGTATTTT. This codes for CASSMRTGTSGTDTQYF.